This T cell receptor (beta chain) came from a study of CXCR3-negative and CXCR3-positive naive CD8 T cells (dated by TCRdb to the late 2010s). Background on the whole study: In total, 130 million to 150 million TRB reads were obtained, which works out to roughly 1.5 +/- 0.3 million reads per library. Diversity and physicochemical repertoire analyses were performed on 11 donors pooled from two independent experiments. Naive subsets from 5 or 6 donors and memory cells from 3 donors were included in the TRBV-TRBJ cluster analysis.

Including the terminal cysteine and phenylalanine, the CDR3 comprises 13 residues. This entry has no DNA. CDR1 and CDR2, per the germline V gene, are MGHRA and YSYEKL. Sequencer: NextSeq 550. The Human TCR Profiling Kit (MiLaboratory) was used to prepare UMI-labeled 5' RACE TRB cDNA libraries. cDNA synthesis used the entire amount of extracted RNA, and PCR amplification then used the entire amount of cDNA produced. Libraries were prepared in parallel with an identical number of PCR cycles. As for how the authors treated the data: With a minimum of two reads required per UMI, MIGEC and MiXCR pulled out about 52,000 +/- 9,100 unique UMI-labeled TRB cDNA molecules from each library. An average of 40,000 +/- 10,000 functional in-frame TRB CDR3 nucleotide clonotypes without stop codons was found per library. After downsampling to 5000 UMI-labeled TRB molecules per sample, diversity metrics, including normalized Shannon-Wiener and Chao1, were computed in VDJtools. Clonotype-size-weighted physicochemical properties of the central five CDR3 residues (interaction energy, strength, volume and Kidera factor 4) were computed in VDJtools. Each CDR3 protein sequence appears as one entry after TCRdb reprocessed the reads, and no DNA is included. For this entry, the V and J calls and clone size follow TCRdb and not the study's own pipeline. The sample table gives approximately 66,000 distinct CDR3 sequences. The ten largest clones represent about 1.5% of the sample.

As concerns this clonotype: It has no known antigen specificity.

Overall results and qualifications from the work: Freshly isolated PBMCs were used for most assays because CXCR3 expression partially decreased after cryopreservation. Similar TRBV-TRBJ usage was shown by naive CXCR3-negative and CXCR3-positive cells from the same donor, whereas distinct patterns were shown by memory cells. TRB CDR3s from CXCR3-positive naive cells showed higher hydrophobicity (lower Kidera factor 4), lower energy, and higher strength and volume indices than CXCR3-negative naive cells. Surface CD5, linked to self-reactivity in mice, was comparable between naive subsets; TCR interaction strength was therefore also inferred from TRB CDR3 physicochemical properties. Comparably high repertoire diversity was found in both naive subsets, whereas much lower repertoire diversity was found in memory CD8+ T cells.

For every CD8+ T cell subset, around 300,000 cells were flow-sorted straight into RLT lysis buffer, and each subset was sorted in triplicate. To keep memory contaminants out, a stringent definition of naive CD8+ T cells was applied: CD45RO-CCR7+CD27+CD95-. Peripheral blood mononuclear cells were isolated from buffy coats by standard density gradient centrifugation. Naive CXCR3-negative and CXCR3-positive CD8+ T cells were flow-sorted on a FACSAria III. Total RNA was extracted from sorted cells with an RNeasy Mini Kit. Sequences were obtained from naive CXCR3- CD8+ T cells from blood. Reading the label with the study, this specimen's cell subset or site is: CD45RO-CCR7+CD27+CD95- naive CD8+ T cells lacking CXCR3 (TNR3-). The V and J genes are TRBV4-1 and TRBJ2-2. The clonotype comes from a human donor in good health. Some clones in this sample may be carry-over from other donors' samples. The CDR3 amino acid sequence is: CASSQALAGELFF.